A selection of T cell receptor beta chains follows, all from one sample in a study of CD8 T cells in ankylosing spondylitis. A single record per CDR3 protein comes from TCRdb applying MiXCR to the 5' RACE reads. This sample carries approximately 250,000 distinct CDR3 sequences, 8% to 10% of them seen once, and the ten largest clones take around 4.9%. The specimen sequenced was blood, either unsorted or a sorted T cell fraction (not recorded which). The source of these receptors is a female donor with ankylosing spondylitis or in good health (not recorded which). The CDR3 runs from the conserved cysteine through the conserved F or W. D genes are given only for firm matches. Clone size is given as once, few or many counts, or a class when the clone is expanded.

-,TRBV12-3/TRBV12-4,many,TRBJ2-1,TGTGCCAGCAGTTTTGGCAAGCGGAGCCACAATGAGCAGTTCTTC,CASSFGKRSHNEQFF
-,TRBV4-3,many,TRBJ2-3,TGCGCCAGCAGCCAGGGCGGAGACACAGATACGCAGTATTTT,CASSQGGDTDTQYF
TRBD2,TRBV24-1,many,TRBJ2-5,TGTGCCACCAGTGATTTAGGCCTAGCGGACCAAGAGACCCAGTACTTC,CATSDLGLADQETQYF
-,TRBV7-6,many,TRBJ2-1,TGTGCCAGCAGACGGTTAGCGGTTGGTCTAGATGAGCAGTTCTTC,CASRRLAVGLDEQFF
-,TRBV4-3,many,TRBJ1-2,TGCGCCAGCAGCCCGGACGGGTTCTATGGCTACACCTTC,CASSPDGFYGYTF
TRBD1,TRBV7-8,many,TRBJ2-5,TGTGCCAGCAGCTGGCGGACAGGGATTCGGGAGACCCAGTACTTC,CASSWRTGIRETQYF
-,TRBV15,many,TRBJ1-1,TGTGCCACCAGCCCAGTAGGGGGTGAAGCTTTCTTT,CATSPVGGEAFF
-,TRBV12-3/TRBV12-4,many,TRBJ2-5,TGTGCCAGCAAGGCGGGGGCAGAGGAAGAGACCCAGTACTTC,CASKAGAEEETQYF
-,TRBV4-2,many,TRBJ1-1,TGTGCCAGCAGCCAAGTGACCGATAACACTGAAGCTTTCTTT,CASSQVTDNTEAFF
TRBD2,TRBV6-2/TRBV6-3,many,TRBJ2-1,TGTGCCAGCAGGCTAGCGGGAGACAATGAGCAGTTCTTC,CASRLAGDNEQFF